This is a list of T cell receptor beta chains from one sample in a study of long-term antiretroviral therapy in people with HIV. Sequencing used immunoSEQ multiplex PCR; TCRdb keeps in-frame clones, though not all of them. The sample carries 21,000 or so clones, 88% recorded once. Sequenced here: unsorted PBMCs, sampled 2.3 years after starting antiretroviral therapy. All receptors derive from a man aged 55 to 70 with HIV. Each CDR3 is given with its conserved first and last residue.

v_call,j_call,cdr3_aa
TRBV7-2,TRBJ1-5,CASSFYSNQPQHF
TRBV7-9,TRBJ2-7,CASSNGQRREQYF
TRBV7-8,TRBJ2-7,CASSLEGGTGYYEQYF
TRBV29-1,TRBJ2-7,CSVEGQGAGEQYF
TRBV19,TRBJ1-2,CASNPIGGMEYGYTF
TRBV7-9,TRBJ2-1,CASSLALGDSYNEQFF
TRBV27,TRBJ2-1,CASSLFPQTSGYNEQFF
TRBV21-1,TRBJ1-5,CASSGRRGPSNQPQHF
TRBV5-4,TRBJ1-6,CASTGGQGTNSPLHF
TRBV4-2,TRBJ1-2,CASSQEIGDVSLMRGYTF
TRBV5-1,TRBJ1-1,CASSLARTGNTEAFF
TRBV4-1,TRBJ2-7,CASSQEWVAPEQYF
TRBV2,TRBJ1-5,CASSGQGEQPQHF
TRBV5-4,TRBJ1-5,CASSFTARGGQPQHF
TRBV7-9,TRBJ2-7,CASSSGGAAPYEQYF
TRBV6-6,TRBJ1-2,CASSKGQSIYGYTF
TRBV5-1,TRBJ1-6,CASSSLLLSSPLHF
TRBV7-9,TRBJ2-7,CASSRGQGLSYEQYF
TRBV6-1,TRBJ2-2,CAGGFGTTPGELFF
TRBV30,TRBJ2-6,CAWGQGLAGVRTGANVLTF
TRBV9,TRBJ2-5,CASSPGTSFQETQYF
TRBV7-9,TRBJ2-1,CASSLARIGGLDYNEQFF
TRBV5-6,TRBJ2-5,CASSSERGGVLETQYF
TRBV5-1,TRBJ2-2,CASSRGPEEDGELFF
TRBV29-1,TRBJ1-2,CSVAGDDYGYTF
TRBV2,TRBJ2-1,CASSVGQGTSGIYNEQFF
TRBV7-9,TRBJ2-7,CASSQLTVGKNEQYF
TRBV7-9,TRBJ1-1,CASMWAGPLGTEAFF
TRBV5-1,TRBJ1-3,CASSLGNVGSGNTIYF
TRBV7-2,TRBJ2-3,CASSLTGTVPDTQYF
TRBV5-1,TRBJ2-3,CASSSLATDTQYF
TRBV5-1,TRBJ2-5,CASGRDTDQETQYF
TRBV5-1,TRBJ2-3,CASSKGQGTTDTQYF
TRBV27,TRBJ1-6,CASSPNDRAAPLHF
TRBV23-1,TRBJ2-1,CASSEGLAGSGEQFF
TRBV5-1,TRBJ2-2,CASSLEGGNTGELFF
TRBV5-1,TRBJ1-1,CASSDGTGWTTEAFF
TRBV19,TRBJ1-5,CASTDRGNQPQHF
TRBV11-3,TRBJ2-2,CASSFGHTGELFF
TRBV5-4,TRBJ2-7,CAYRTNTYEQYF
TRBV7-6,TRBJ2-3,CASSKTSGGRTDTQYF
TRBV11-3,TRBJ2-1,CASSGGRGYNEQFF
TRBV29-1,TRBJ2-7,CSVGRGLAYEQYF
TRBV29-1,TRBJ2-7,CSVVPGQGVYEQYF
TRBV4-2,TRBJ1-1,CASSPSDRGRNTEAFF
TRBV10-3,TRBJ1-5,CAISLQGNQPQHF
TRBV11-2,TRBJ2-1,CASSLDPTSGDLRFF
TRBV9,TRBJ2-7,CASSVSGSASYEQYF
TRBV7-3,TRBJ1-5,CASSLSGPDPQHF
TRBV12-5,TRBJ1-5,CASGQGGDQPQHF
TRBV7-9,TRBJ1-2,CASSPLLGQGARYSYGYTF
TRBV5-8,TRBJ1-1,CASSLRTGGSEAFF
TRBV6-5,TRBJ2-2,CASSYVWQTNTGELFF
TRBV21-1,TRBJ2-1,CASSNAPNQGTSPRNEQFF
TRBV11-3,TRBJ2-6,CASSAGTFRSGANVLTF
TRBV2,TRBJ2-7,CASSDRQGNYEQYF
TRBV6-1,TRBJ2-7,CASSSQTQSYEQYF
TRBV4-2,TRBJ2-3,CASRSWEARTDTQYF
TRBV7-2,TRBJ2-5,CASSLAGPQTQYF
TRBV29-1,TRBJ2-1,CSVGGPLSGNSYNEQFF